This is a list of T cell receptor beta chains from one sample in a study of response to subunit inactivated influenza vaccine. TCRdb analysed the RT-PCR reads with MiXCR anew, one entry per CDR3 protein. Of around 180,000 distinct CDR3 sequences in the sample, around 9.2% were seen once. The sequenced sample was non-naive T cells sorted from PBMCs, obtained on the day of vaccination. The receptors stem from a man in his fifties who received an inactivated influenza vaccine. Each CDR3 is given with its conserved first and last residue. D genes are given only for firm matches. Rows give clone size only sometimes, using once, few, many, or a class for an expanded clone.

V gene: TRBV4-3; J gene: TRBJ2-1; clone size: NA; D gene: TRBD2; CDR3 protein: CASSQVAGTSGRGMDEQFF; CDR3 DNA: TGCGCCAGCAGCCAAGTCGCCGGGACTAGCGGGAGGGGGATGGATGAGCAGTTCTTC
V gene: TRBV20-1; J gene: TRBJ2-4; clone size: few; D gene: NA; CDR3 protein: CSASRENIQYF; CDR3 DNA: TGCAGTGCTTCTCGGGAAAACATTCAGTACTTC
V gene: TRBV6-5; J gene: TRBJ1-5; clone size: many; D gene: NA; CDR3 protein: CASSYSGGIQPQHF; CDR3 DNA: TGTGCCAGCAGTTACTCGGGGGGCATTCAGCCCCAGCATTTT
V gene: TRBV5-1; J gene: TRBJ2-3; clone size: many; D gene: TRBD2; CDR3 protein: CASSLAGGTDTQYF; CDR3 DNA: TGTGCCAGCAGCTTAGCGGGGGGCACAGATACGCAGTATTTT
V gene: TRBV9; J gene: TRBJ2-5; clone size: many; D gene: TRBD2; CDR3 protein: CASSVMAGGYQETQYF; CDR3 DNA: TGTGCCAGCAGCGTAATGGCGGGAGGGTACCAAGAGACCCAGTACTTC
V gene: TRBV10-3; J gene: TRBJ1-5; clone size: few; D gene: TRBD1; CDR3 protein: CAISESWTGSNQPQHF; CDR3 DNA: TGTGCCATCAGTGAGTCGTGGACAGGGAGCAATCAGCCCCAGCATTTT
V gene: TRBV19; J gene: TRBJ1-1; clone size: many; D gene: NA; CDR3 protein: CASTWRVDTEAFF; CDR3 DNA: TGTGCCAGTACTTGGAGGGTGGACACTGAAGCTTTCTTT
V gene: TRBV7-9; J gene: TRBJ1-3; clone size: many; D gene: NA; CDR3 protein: CASSFPRRLGNTIYF; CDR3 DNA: TGTGCCAGCAGCTTTCCCCGGAGGTTGGGAAACACCATATATTTT
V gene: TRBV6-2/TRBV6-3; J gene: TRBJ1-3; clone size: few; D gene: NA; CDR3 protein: CASSYSRDRFLETIYF; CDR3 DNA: TGTGCCAGCAGTTACTCGCGGGATCGTTTCCTGGAGACCATATATTTT
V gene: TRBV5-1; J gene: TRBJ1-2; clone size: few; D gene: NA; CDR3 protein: CASSLKEVNYGYTF; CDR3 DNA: TGCGCCAGCAGCTTGAAGGAAGTGAACTATGGCTACACCTTC
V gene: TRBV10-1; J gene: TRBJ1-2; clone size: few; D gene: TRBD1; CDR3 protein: CASSPGQGLGYTF; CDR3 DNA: TGCGCCAGCAGCCCGGGACAGGGTCTTGGCTACACCTTC
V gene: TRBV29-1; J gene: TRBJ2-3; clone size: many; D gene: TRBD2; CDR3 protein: CSVKPGTTDTDTQYF; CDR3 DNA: TGCAGCGTGAAGCCCGGGACTACAGACACAGATACGCAGTATTTT